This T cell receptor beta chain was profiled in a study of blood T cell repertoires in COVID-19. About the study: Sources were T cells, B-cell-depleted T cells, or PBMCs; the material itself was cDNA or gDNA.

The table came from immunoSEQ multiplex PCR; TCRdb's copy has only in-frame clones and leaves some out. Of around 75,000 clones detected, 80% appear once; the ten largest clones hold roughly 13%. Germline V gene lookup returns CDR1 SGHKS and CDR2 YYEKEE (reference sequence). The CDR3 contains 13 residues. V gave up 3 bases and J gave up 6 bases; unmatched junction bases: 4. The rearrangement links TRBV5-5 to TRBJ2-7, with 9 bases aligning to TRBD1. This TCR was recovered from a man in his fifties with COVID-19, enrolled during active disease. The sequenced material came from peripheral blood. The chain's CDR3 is CASSSTGGSEQYF. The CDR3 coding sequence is TGTGCCAGCAGCTCAACAGGGGGCAGCGAGCAGTACTTC.